This T cell receptor (beta chain) appears in the sequencing data of a study of Graves' ophthalmopathy and Graves' hyperthyroidism. Whole-study context: There was a collection of peripheral blood at initial diagnosis, before any treatment.

Other autoimmune diseases, uncontrolled infections, pregnancy or lactation ruled patients out of participation. General observations from the study: Both a roughly 64% sensitivity and a 72.22% specificity characterized the model's predictions of ophthalmopathy progression. Most thyroid clonotypes with frequency above 0.001 were detected in blood too.

This clonotype was counted at least ten times. Its antigen is currently unknown. Amplification of TCR beta CDR3 regions used RNA transcripts. HTBI primers primed a first-round RT-PCR, and a second-round multiplex PCR followed. TCRdb ran MiXCR on the multiplex PCR reads and lists one entry per CDR3 protein. Of more than 300,000 distinct CDR3 sequences listed, about 16% are singletons. Sequencing input: peripheral blood. This receptor was taken from a young woman with stable Graves' hyperthyroidism.

CDR3 bases: TGTGCCACCAGCAGACCAGCCGGCCGCGGGACCCCGGGGACTGAAGCTTTCTTT. Its protein product is CATSRPAGRGTPGTEAFF. This chain links TRBV15 with TRBJ1-1, with D perhaps TRBD1 (5 bases). Germline V gene sequence: CDR1 LNHNV, CDR2 YYDKDF (reference sequence). CDR3 size: 18 residues. V was trimmed by 2 bases and J by 5 bases, leaving 24 bases between them.